This T cell receptor (beta chain) was sequenced for a study of Ad26.COV2.S vaccination and SARS-CoV-2 variants. The CDR3 is 14 residues long. Trimming left V 6 bases short and J 4 bases short, with 13 bases between. Germline values: CDR1 MGHRA, CDR2 YSYEKL. Described treatment: around 19 received Ad26.COV2.S at low or high dose, single or two shots; about 5 received placebo; per-sample allocation not given. Day 63 following the first vaccine or placebo injection was when the samples were taken. Sequencing was performed with immunoSEQ multiplex PCR; in TCRdb, only in-frame clones are kept and a portion is missing. This table has about 460,000 clones, roughly nine tenths appearing once.

The chain has TRBV4-1 and TRBJ1-3; maybe TRBD1 (5 bases). The sequence was obtained from a person aged 18 to 59 who received the Ad26.COV2.S COVID-19 vaccine or a placebo. The sample in question was peripheral blood, obtained in a trial of Ad26.COV2.S vaccine versus placebo. The CDR3, as DNA: TGCGCCAGCAGAAACCGGGACGGCGGAAACACCATATATTTT. It encodes CASRNRDGGNTIYF.